The sample holds many counts of the clone carrying this TCR beta chain. Its antigen remains unknown. This record comes from a study of identical twins. TCRdb used MiXCR to reprocess the 5' RACE reads, holding one entry per CDR3 protein. The data contain 500,000 to 650,000 distinct CDR3 sequences, around 7.5% of them singletons. CDR3 length: 15 residues. Deletions cut 1 base from V and 1 base from J, with 8 bases between. The germline V gene encodes CDR1 SGHRS and CDR2 YFSETQ. Whole-study findings and limits: Out-of-frame sharing of TCR alpha in monozygotic twins was underestimated by models. A cross-sectional statistical analysis, not follow-up of the same donors, supported the conclusions.

These data are also associated with another study on yellow fever vaccine responses in identical twins.

The chain has TRBV5-1 and TRBJ2-2, with a possible D match to TRBD1 (5 bases). The sample consisted of PBMCs. This receptor was taken from a woman younger than 35 in good health. The CDR3 is CASSLLGENTGELFF. The CDR3 bases are TGCGCCAGCAGCTTGCTAGGGGAGAACACCGGGGAGCTGTTTTTT.